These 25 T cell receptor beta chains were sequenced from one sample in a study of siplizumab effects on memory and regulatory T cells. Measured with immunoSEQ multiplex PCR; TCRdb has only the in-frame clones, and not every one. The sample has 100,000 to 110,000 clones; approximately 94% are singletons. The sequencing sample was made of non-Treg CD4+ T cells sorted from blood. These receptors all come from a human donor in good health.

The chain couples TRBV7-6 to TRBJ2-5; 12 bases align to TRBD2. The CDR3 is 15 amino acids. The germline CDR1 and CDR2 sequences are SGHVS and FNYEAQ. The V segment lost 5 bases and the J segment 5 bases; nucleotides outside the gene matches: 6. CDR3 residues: CASSTGLAGGETQYF. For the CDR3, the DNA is TGTGCCAGCAGCACGGGACTAGCGGGTGGGGAGACCCAGTACTTC.

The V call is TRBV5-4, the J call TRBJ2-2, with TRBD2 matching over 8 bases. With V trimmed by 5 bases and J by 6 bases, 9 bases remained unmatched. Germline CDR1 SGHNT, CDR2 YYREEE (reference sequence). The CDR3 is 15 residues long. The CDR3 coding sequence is TGTGCCAGCAGTCGACTAGCGCTTGAAGCCGGGGAGCTGTTTTTT. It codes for CASSRLALEAGELFF.

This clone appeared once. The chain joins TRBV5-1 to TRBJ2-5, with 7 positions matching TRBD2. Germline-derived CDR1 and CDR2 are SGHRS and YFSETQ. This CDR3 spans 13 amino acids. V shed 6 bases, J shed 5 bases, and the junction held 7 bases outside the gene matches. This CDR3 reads CASIQAGGETQYF. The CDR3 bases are TGCGCCAGCATCCAAGCCGGGGGGGAGACCCAGTACTTC.

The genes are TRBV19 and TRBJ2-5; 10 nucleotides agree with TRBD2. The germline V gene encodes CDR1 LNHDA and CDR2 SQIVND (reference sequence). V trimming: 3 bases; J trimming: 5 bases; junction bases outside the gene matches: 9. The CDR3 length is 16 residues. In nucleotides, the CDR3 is TGTGCCAGTAGTATCTCCCCGGGACTAGCGTACGAGACCCAGTACTTC. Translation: CASSISPGLAYETQYF.

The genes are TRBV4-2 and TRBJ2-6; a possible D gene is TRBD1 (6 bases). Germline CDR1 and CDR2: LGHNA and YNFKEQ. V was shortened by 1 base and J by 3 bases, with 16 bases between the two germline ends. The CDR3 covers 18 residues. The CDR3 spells CASSQAGASFYGANVLTF. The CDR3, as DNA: TGTGCCAGCAGCCAAGCAGGGGCCTCATTTTATGGGGCCAACGTCCTGACTTTC.

The DNA for the CDR3 is TGTGCCGCCGGGCTTGGGGCCAACGTCCTGACTTTC. It is translated as CAAGLGANVLTF. V usage is TRBV7-9 and J usage is TRBJ2-6; no clear D gene. The CDR3 totals 12 residues. Germline V lookup: CDR1 SEHNR, CDR2 FQNEAQ (reference sequence). Trimming pared 11 bases from V and 3 bases from J, leaving 8 bases between.

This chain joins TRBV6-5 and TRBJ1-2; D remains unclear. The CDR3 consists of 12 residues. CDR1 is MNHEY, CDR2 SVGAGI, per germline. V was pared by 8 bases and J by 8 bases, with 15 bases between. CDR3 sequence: CASGIRRGGYTF. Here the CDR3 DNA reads TGTGCCAGCGGAATTCGGCGAGGCGGCTACACCTTC.

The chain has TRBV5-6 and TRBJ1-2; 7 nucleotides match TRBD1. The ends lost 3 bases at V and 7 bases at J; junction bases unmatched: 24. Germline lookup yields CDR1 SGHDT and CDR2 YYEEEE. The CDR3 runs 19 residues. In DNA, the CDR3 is TGTGCCAGCAGCTACGCCCGGTACGGCAGGGGGTATTCTGTTTTTGGCTACACCTTC. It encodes CASSYARYGRGYSVFGYTF.

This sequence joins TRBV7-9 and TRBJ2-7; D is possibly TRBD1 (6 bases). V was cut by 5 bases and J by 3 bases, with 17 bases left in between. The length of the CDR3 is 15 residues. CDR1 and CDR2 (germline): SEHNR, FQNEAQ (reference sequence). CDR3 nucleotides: TGTGCCAGCAGCCTAGACCCTACAGGGCACTACGAGCAGTACTTC. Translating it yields CASSLDPTGHYEQYF.

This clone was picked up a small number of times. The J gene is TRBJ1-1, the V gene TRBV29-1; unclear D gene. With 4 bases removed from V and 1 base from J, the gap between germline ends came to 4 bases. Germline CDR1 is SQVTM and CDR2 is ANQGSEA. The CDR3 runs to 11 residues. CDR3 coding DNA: TGCAGCGTTGTACGGAACACTGAAGCTTTCTTT. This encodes CSVVRNTEAFF.

The CDR3 region is CASRGIRGQGVSGLDEQYF. DNA of the CDR3: TGTGCCAGCAGGGGAATCCGGGGACAGGGTGTTTCTGGTCTGGACGAGCAGTACTTC. This chain uses TRBV2 with TRBJ2-7, with 9 nucleotides matching TRBD1. CDR3 length equals 19 residues. With 6 bases clipped from V and 5 bases from J, the junction kept 23 bases outside the gene matches. Germline assignment: CDR1 SNHLY and CDR2 FYNNEI.

CDR3 bases: TGTGCCAGTAGTACGCCGGGACAGTTCCAAGAGACCCAGTACTTC. Amino acids: CASSTPGQFQETQYF. The chain uses TRBV19 and TRBJ2-5, with 7 bases that match TRBD1. CDR1 is LNHDA, CDR2 SQIVND, per germline (reference sequence). The CDR3 runs 15 residues. V lost 4 bases and J lost 1; bases outside the gene matches: 6.

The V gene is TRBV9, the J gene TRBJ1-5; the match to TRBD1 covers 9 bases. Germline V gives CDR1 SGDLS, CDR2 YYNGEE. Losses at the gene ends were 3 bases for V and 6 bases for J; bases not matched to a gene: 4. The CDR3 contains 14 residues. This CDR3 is CASSGTGGVQPQHF. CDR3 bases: TGTGCCAGCAGCGGTACAGGGGGCGTTCAGCCCCAGCATTTT. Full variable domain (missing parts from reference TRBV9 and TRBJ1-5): DSGVTQTPKHLITATGQRVTLRCSPRSGDLSVYWYQQSLDQGLQFLIQYYNGEERAKGNILERFSAQQFPDLHSELNLSSLELGDSALYFCASSGTGGVQPQHFGDGTRLSIL.

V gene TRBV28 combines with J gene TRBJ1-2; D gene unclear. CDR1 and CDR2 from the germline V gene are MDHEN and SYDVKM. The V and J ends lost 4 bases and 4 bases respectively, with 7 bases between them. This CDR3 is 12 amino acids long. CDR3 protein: CASSSQVYGYTF. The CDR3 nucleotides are TGTGCCAGCAGTTCGCAGGTCTATGGCTACACCTTC.

The CDR3 DNA follows: TGCAGCGTGGGACAGGGGGAACGCATTCAGTACTTC. Its translation: CSVGQGERIQYF. The rearrangement uses TRBV29-1 and TRBJ2-4, with TRBD1 matching over 11 bases. After removal of 6 bases from V and 9 bases from J, the junction contained 4 bases not matched to a gene. Germline V CDR1 and CDR2: SQVTM, ANQGSEA. The CDR3 has 12 residues.

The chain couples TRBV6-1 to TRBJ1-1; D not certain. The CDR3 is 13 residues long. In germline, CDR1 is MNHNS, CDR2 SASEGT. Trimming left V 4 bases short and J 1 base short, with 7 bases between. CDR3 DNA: TGTGCCAGCAGTGTATACAGGAACACTGAAGCTTTCTTT. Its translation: CASSVYRNTEAFF.

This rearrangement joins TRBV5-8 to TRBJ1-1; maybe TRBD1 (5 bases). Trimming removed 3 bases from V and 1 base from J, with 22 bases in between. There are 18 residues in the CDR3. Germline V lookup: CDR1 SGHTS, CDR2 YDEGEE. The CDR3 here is CASSSKTAWMRGNTEAFF. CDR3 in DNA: TGTGCCAGCAGCTCAAAGACAGCGTGGATGAGGGGGAACACTGAAGCTTTCTTT. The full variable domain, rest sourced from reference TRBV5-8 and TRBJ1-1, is EAGVTQSPTHLIKTRGQQATLRCSPISGHTSVYWYQQALGLGLQFLLWYDEGEERNRGNFPPRFSGRQFPNYSSELNVNALELEDSALYLCASSSKTAWMRGNTEAFFGQGTRLTVV.

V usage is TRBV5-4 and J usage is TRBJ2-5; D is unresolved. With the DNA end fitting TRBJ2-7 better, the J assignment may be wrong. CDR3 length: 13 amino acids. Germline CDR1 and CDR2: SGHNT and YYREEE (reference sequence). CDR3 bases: TGTGCCAGCAGCGAAGGTGCAATGGGCGAGCAGTACTTC. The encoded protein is CASSEGAMGEQYF.

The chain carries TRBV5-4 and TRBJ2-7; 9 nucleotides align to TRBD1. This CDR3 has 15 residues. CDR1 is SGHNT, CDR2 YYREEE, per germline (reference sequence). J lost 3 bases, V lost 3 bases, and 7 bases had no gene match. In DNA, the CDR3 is TGTGCCAGCAGCTACTCCGGGACAGGGATCTACGAGCAGTACTTC. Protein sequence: CASSYSGTGIYEQYF.

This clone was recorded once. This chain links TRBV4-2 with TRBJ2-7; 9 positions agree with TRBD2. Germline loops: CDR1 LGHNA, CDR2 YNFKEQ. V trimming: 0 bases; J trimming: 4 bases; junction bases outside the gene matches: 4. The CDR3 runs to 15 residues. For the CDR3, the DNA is TGTGCCAGCAGCCAAGACGCGGGAGGGCCGTACGAGCAGTACTTC. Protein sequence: CASSQDAGGPYEQYF.

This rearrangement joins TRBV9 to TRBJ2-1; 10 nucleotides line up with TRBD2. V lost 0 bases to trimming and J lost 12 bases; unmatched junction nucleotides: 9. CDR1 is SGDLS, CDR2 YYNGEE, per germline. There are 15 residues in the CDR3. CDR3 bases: TGTGCCAGCAGCGTAGAGAGCGGGGGGGCTTACGGGCAGTTCTTC. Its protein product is CASSVESGGAYGQFF.

The CDR3 loop is CASSLVANGELFF. CDR3 DNA sequence: TGTGCCAGCAGCTTAGTCGCCAACGGGGAGCTGTTTTTT. The V gene is TRBV11-3, the J gene TRBJ2-2; D uncertain. Trimming stripped 1 base from V and 7 bases from J, with 7 bases between. Germline V gives CDR1 SGHNT, CDR2 YENEEA. The CDR3 loop spans 13 amino acids. Drawing the rest from reference TRBV11-3 and TRBJ2-2, the complete variable domain is EAGVVQSPRYKIIEKKQPVAFWCNPISGHNTLYWYLQNLGQGPELLIRYENEEAVDDSQLPKDRFSAERLKGVDSTLKIQPAELGDSAVYLCASSLVANGELFFGEGSRLTVL.

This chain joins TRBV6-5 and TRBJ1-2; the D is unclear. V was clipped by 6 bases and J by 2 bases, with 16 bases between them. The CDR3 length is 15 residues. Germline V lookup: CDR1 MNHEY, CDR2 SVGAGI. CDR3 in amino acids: CASRDKGRGNYGYTF. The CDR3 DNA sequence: TGTGCCAGCAGAGACAAAGGACGAGGGAACTATGGCTACACCTTC.

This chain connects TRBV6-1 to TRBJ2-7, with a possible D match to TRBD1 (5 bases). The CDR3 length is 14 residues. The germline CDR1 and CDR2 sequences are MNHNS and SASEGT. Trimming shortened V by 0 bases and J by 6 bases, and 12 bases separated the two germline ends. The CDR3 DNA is TGTGCCAGCAGTGAAGCGGTAGGGGAAACCGAGCAGTACTTC. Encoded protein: CASSEAVGETEQYF.

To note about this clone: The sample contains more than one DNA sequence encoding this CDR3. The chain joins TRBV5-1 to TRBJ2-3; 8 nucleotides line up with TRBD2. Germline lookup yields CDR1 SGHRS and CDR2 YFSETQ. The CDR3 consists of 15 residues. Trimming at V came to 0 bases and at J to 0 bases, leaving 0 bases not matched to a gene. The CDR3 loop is CASSLASGSTDTQYF. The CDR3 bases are TGCGCCAGCAGCTTGGCTAGCGGGAGCACAGATACGCAGTATTTT.